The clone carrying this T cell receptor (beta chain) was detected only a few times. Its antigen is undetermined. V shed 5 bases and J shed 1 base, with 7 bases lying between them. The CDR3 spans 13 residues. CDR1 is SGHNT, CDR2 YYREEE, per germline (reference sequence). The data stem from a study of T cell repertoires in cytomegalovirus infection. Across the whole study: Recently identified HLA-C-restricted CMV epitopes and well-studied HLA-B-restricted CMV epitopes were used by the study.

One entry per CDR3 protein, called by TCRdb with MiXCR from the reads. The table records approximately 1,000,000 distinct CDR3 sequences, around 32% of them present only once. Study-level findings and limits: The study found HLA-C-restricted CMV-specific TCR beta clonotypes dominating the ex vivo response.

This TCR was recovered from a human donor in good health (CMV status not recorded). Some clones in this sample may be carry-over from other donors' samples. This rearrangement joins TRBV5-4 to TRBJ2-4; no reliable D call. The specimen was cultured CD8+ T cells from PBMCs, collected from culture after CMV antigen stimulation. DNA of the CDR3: TGTGCCAGCAGGGAGAGTGCCAAAAACATTCAGTACTTC. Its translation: CASRESAKNIQYF.